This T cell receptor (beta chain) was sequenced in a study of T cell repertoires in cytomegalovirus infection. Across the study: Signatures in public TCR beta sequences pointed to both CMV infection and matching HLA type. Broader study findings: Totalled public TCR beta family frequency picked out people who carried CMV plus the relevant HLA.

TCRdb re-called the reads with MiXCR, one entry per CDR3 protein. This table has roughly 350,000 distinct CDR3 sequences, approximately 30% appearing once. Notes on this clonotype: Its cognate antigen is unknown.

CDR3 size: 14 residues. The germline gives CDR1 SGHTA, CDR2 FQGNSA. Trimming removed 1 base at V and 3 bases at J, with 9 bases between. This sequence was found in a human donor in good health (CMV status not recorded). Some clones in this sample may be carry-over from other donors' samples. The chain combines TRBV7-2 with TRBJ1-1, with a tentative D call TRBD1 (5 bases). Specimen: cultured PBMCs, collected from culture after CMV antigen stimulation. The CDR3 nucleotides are TGTGCCAGCAGCTTAGAGGGGCGGGACACTGAAGCTTTCTTT. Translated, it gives CASSLEGRDTEAFF.